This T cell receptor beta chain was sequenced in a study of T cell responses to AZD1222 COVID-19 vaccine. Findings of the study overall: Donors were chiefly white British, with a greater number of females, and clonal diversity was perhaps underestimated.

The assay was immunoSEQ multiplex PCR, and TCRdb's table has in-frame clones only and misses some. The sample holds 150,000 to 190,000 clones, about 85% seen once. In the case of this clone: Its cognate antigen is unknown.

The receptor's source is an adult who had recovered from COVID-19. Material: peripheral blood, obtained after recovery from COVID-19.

The CDR3 spells CASSLAGTPNEQYF. DNA for the CDR3: TGTGCCAGCAGCTTAGCCGGGACGCCCAACGAGCAGTACTTC. The rearrangement links TRBV7-2 to TRBJ2-7; perhaps D is TRBD1 or TRBD2 (5 bases each). CDR3 length equals 14 residues. Germline values: CDR1 SGHTA, CDR2 FQGNSA. V was clipped by 0 bases and J by 5 bases, with 11 bases between them.